The 12 T cell receptor beta chains in this list originate from one sample, sequenced in a study of T cells in Graves' hyperthyroidism and ophthalmopathy. Amplification of TCR beta CDR3 regions used RNA as the template. The HTBI set primed first-round TCR CDR3 RT-PCR. TCRdb itself ran the multiplex PCR reads through MiXCR, one entry per CDR3 protein. The repertoire consists of roughly 530,000 distinct CDR3 sequences, with under 20% occurring once and the leading ten covering under 20%. Source material: blood. These receptors all come from a woman under 30 with Graves' ophthalmopathy.

This clonotype has only a few counts. V and J are TRBV18 and TRBJ2-7, with 9 bases aligning to TRBD1. This CDR3 is 14 amino acids long. In germline, CDR1 is KGHSH, CDR2 LQKENI. Trimming took 3 bases from V and 5 from J; bases not matched to a gene: 5. CDR3 coding DNA: TGTGCCAGCTCACCCGCCCGGACAGGGGACGAGCAGTACTTC. Protein product: CASSPARTGDEQYF.

This clonotype came up many times. DNA for the CDR3: TGTGCCAGCAGTTACAGGGGAGGTCGTTACGAGCAGTACTTC. Translating it yields CASSYRGGRYEQYF. The rearrangement uses TRBV27 and TRBJ2-7; a possible D gene is TRBD1 (7 bases). The germline V gene encodes CDR1 MNHEY and CDR2 SMNVEV (reference sequence). Trimming pared 4 bases from V and 4 bases from J, leaving 14 bases between. The CDR3 consists of 14 residues.

This clonotype has at least ten counts. The chain recombines TRBV6-1 with TRBJ2-7; TRBD1 agrees at 7 bases. The CDR3 is made up of 16 amino acids. The ends lost 8 bases at V and 0 bases at J; junction bases unmatched: 13. CDR1 MNHNS and CDR2 SASEGT come from the germline V gene. The CDR3 sequence is CASSTDGTVSSYEQYF. CDR3 nucleotides: TGTGCCAGCTCCACCGATGGGACAGTCTCCTCCTACGAGCAGTACTTC.

This clonotype was detected many times. This chain connects TRBV24-1 to TRBJ1-2; possible D gene TRBD1, 6 bases. Germline lookup yields CDR1 KGHDR and CDR2 SFDVKD. Trimming shortened V by 3 bases and J by 2 bases, and 9 bases separated the two germline ends. CDR3 length equals 14 residues. DNA for the CDR3: TGTGCCACCAGTGATAAGGACAGCAACTATGGCTACACCTTC. Residues: CATSDKDSNYGYTF.

The chain uses TRBV7-9 and TRBJ1-6; no firm D call. This CDR3 is 14 amino acids long. Germline CDR1 SEHNR, CDR2 FQNEAQ (reference sequence). Trimming cost V 4 bases and J 7 bases, with 11 bases left between them. CDR3 loop: CASSSPGRNSPLHF. The CDR3 nucleotides read TGTGCCAGCAGCTCGCCGGGTAGGAATTCACCCCTCCACTTT.

This clonotype was detected ten times or more. The CDR3 protein is CASSLGQPSGQPQHF. DNA for the CDR3: TGTGCCAGCAGTTTAGGACAGCCCTCGGGTCAGCCCCAGCATTTT. The J gene is TRBJ1-5, the V gene TRBV27, with D possibly TRBD1 on 6 matching bases. Germline loops: CDR1 MNHEY, CDR2 SMNVEV (reference sequence). The V end lost 2 bases, the J end lost 6 bases, and 14 bases lay between the germline ends. CDR3 length: 15 amino acids.

This clonotype was detected many times. This sequence joins TRBV12-3 or TRBV12-4 and TRBJ2-5; 7 bases align to TRBD1. V was pared by 2 bases and J by 5 bases, with 8 bases of the junction left unmatched. The CDR3 contains 15 residues. CDR3: CASSLRGQTWETQYF. DNA of the CDR3: TGTGCCAGCAGTTTAAGGGGACAGACATGGGAGACCCAGTACTTC.

At least ten counts were recorded for this clonotype. The chain employs TRBV25-1 and TRBJ2-5, with 9 bases matching TRBD2. J was trimmed by 1 base and V by 7 bases; bases with no gene match: 13. The germline gives CDR1 MGHDK, CDR2 SYGVNS. The CDR3 is 17 residues long. CDR3 loop: CASTPFGGLATQETQYF. The CDR3, as DNA: TGTGCCAGCACCCCTTTTGGGGGACTAGCCACCCAAGAGACCCAGTACTTC.

This clonotype was seen ten or more times. The rearrangement joins TRBV28 to TRBJ2-3; 7 bases map to TRBD1. Trimming removed 5 bases from V and 2 bases from J; junction bases left unmatched: 7. The germline V gene encodes CDR1 MDHEN and CDR2 SYDVKM. CDR3 length: 15 amino acids. CDR3 sequence: CASSPRTGFTDTQYF. CDR3 DNA sequence: TGTGCCAGCAGTCCCCGGACAGGTTTCACAGATACGCAGTATTTT. The variable domain in full, completed from reference TRBV28 and TRBJ2-3, reads DVKVTQSSRYLVKRTGEKVFLECVQDMDHENMFWYRQDPGLGLRLIYFSYDVKMKEKGDIPEGYSVSREKKERFSLILESASTNQTSMYLCASSPRTGFTDTQYFGPGTRLTVL.

This clonotype was seen ten or more times. The chain joins TRBV12-3 or TRBV12-4 to TRBJ2-2; D is possibly TRBD2 (6 bases). The CDR3 covers 15 residues. Trimming stripped 3 bases from V and 3 bases from J, with 11 bases between. CDR3 nucleotide sequence: TGTGCCAGCAGTTTTAGGGGAGGTCACACCGGGGAGCTGTTTTTT. Amino acids: CASSFRGGHTGELFF.

This chain connects TRBV6-1 to TRBJ2-5, with D hard to call. This CDR3 is built from 13 residues. Germline lookup yields CDR1 MNHNS and CDR2 SASEGT. V was shortened by 6 bases and J by 5 bases, with 13 bases between the two germline ends. The CDR3 DNA sequence: TGTGCCAGCAGCCCCTACCCCGGCGAGACCCAGTACTTC. Its translation is CASSPYPGETQYF.

At least ten counts were recorded for this clonotype. The J gene is TRBJ1-6, the V gene TRBV20-1, with TRBD1 matching 8 bases. Germline loops: CDR1 DFQATT, CDR2 SNEGSKA (reference sequence). The J segment lost 7 bases and the V segment lost 6 bases, leaving 8 bases of the junction unmatched. The CDR3 extends over 14 amino acids. CDR3 sequence reads: CSAPDRAVNSPLHF. The CDR3 region has the DNA TGCAGTGCCCCGGACAGGGCGGTAAATTCACCCCTCCACTTT.